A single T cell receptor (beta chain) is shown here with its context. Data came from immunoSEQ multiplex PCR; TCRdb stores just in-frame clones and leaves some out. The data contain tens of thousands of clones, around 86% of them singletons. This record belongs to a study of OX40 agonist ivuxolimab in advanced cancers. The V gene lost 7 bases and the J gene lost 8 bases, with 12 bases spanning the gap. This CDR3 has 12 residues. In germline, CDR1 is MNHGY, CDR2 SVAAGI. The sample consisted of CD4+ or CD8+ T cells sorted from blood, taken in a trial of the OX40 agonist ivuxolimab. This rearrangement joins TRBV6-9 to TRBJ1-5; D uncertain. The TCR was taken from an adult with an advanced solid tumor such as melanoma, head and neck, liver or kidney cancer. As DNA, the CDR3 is TGTGCCAGCAATCCAGGAGTAGAGCCCCAGCATTTT. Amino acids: CASNPGVEPQHF.